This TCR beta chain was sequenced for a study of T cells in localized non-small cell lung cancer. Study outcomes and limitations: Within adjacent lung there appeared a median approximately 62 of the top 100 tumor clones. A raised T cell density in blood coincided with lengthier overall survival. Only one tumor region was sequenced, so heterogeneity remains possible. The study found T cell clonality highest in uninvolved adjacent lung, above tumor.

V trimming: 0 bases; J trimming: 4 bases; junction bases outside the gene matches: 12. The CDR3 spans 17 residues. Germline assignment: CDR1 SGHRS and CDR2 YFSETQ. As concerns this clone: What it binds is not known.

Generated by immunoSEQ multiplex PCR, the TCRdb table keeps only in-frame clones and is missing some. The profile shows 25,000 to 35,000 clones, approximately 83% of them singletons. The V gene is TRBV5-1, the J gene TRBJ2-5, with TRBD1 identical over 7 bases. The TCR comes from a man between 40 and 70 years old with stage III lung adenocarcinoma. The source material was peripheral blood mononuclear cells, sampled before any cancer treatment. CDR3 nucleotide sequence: TGCGCCAGCAGCTTGGTATTTGGCAGGGGGAGAGGAGAGACCCAGTACTTC. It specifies CASSLVFGRGRGETQYF.